The 18 T cell receptor beta chains below all came from one sample that was sequenced in a study of CD8 T cells in ankylosing spondylitis. TCRdb redid the calling of the 5' RACE reads with MiXCR, one entry per CDR3 protein. The sample records over 95,000 distinct CDR3 sequences, roughly 8.7% being singletons. The sequenced sample consisted of blood, either unsorted or a sorted T cell fraction (not recorded which). The source is a male donor with ankylosing spondylitis or in good health (not recorded which).

This clonotype was seen ten or more times. The CDR3 DNA follows: TGCGCCAGCAGCTCACGGACTAGCGGGAGCAGAACTGAGCAGTTCTTC. The encoded protein is CASSSRTSGSRTEQFF. V and J are TRBV5-1 and TRBJ2-1; TRBD2 agrees at 13 bases. The CDR3 has 16 residues. The germline V gene has CDR1 SGHRS and CDR2 YFSETQ. The V gene end was trimmed by 3 bases and the J gene end by 9 bases; junction bases not matched to a gene: 9.

There are many counts of this clonotype. V usage is TRBV20-1 and J usage is TRBJ2-2; D not resolved. The CDR3 sequence is 14 residues long. CDR1 DFQATT and CDR2 SNEGSKA come from the germline V gene (reference sequence). The V gene lost 5 bases and the J gene lost 5 bases, with 15 bases spanning the gap. The CDR3 loop is CSAHYLTGTGELFF. CDR3 nucleotides: TGCAGTGCTCACTACCTAACGGGTACCGGGGAGCTGTTTTTT.

Concerning this clonotype: A much larger clone differs from this one at a single base, so this may be a read error. The rearrangement uses TRBV20-1 and TRBJ2-7; a weak D match, TRBD2 (5 bases). V was shortened by 0 bases and J by 3 bases, with 15 bases between the two germline ends. The CDR3 extends over 15 amino acids. The germline V gene has CDR1 DFQATT and CDR2 SNEGSKA (reference sequence). The chain's CDR3 is CSAREGARWVYEQYF. CDR3 sequence (DNA): TGCAGTGCTAGAGAGGGAGCGCGGTGGGTCTACGAGCAGTACTTC.

To note about this clonotype: A read error may explain this, as a much larger clone is one base away. The chain is built from TRBV6-2 or TRBV6-3 and TRBJ2-2; 7 bases align to TRBD1. Germline assignment: CDR1 MNHEY and CDR2 SVGEGT. The CDR3 sequence is 19 residues long. V gave up 10 bases and J gave up 1 base; unmatched junction bases: 21. The CDR3 DNA reads as TGTGCCAACAGAAAACAAGGGGACAGACCGATCAAGAACACCGGGGAGCTGTTTTTT. The encoded protein is CANRKQGDRPIKNTGELFF.

This clonotype has a handful of counts. This sequence joins TRBV7-2 and TRBJ2-7; 8 bases fit TRBD2. The germline V gene has CDR1 SGHTA and CDR2 FQGNSA. There are 15 residues in the CDR3. J lost 7 bases, V lost 4 bases, and 12 bases had no gene match. The CDR3 here is CASSSRLALGDEQYF. The DNA of the CDR3 is TGTGCCAGCAGCTCGCGACTAGCGCTCGGGGATGAGCAGTACTTC.

Many counts were recorded for this clonotype. The chain links TRBV20-1 to TRBJ1-4; D not certain. The germline V and J ends were trimmed by 0 bases and 7 bases, with 12 bases remaining between them. The CDR3 extends over 14 amino acids. Germline assignment: CDR1 DFQATT and CDR2 SNEGSKA (reference sequence). CDR3 DNA sequence: TGCAGTGCTAGAGATAGCGGACGAGGTGAAAAACTGTTTTTT. This encodes CSARDSGRGEKLFF.

This clonotype was observed a single time. Sequence at one end of the junction differs from germline and may be a read error. The V gene is TRBV20-1, the J gene TRBJ2-7; 7 bases fit TRBD1. The germline V gene has CDR1 DFQATT and CDR2 SNEGSKA (reference sequence). This CDR3 comprises 14 residues. Here the CDR3 DNA reads TGCAGTGCGCAACCCGGGACAGTGCTCTACGCGCAGTACTTC. It specifies CSAQPGTVLYAQYF.

A word on this clonotype: Germline is not matched at one junction end, which may reflect a read error. The chain recombines TRBV11-2 with TRBJ1-1; D is possibly TRBD1 (5 bases). The CDR3 has 14 amino acids. In germline, CDR1 is SGHAT, CDR2 FQNNGV. CDR3 amino acids: CANSLVGGNTEAFF. The CDR3 region has the DNA TGTGCCAACAGCTTAGTGGGGGGAAACACTGAAGCTTTCTTT.

Ten or more counts support this clonotype. The chain couples TRBV12-3 or TRBV12-4 to TRBJ2-7, with 11 bases aligning to TRBD2. This CDR3 is built from 14 residues. The junction had 2 bases not matched to a gene; V was cut back by 0 bases and J by 7 bases. CDR3: CASSLAGLAGEQYF. The CDR3 DNA is TGTGCCAGCAGTTTAGCAGGACTAGCGGGTGAGCAGTACTTC.

This clonotype was picked up many times. V usage is TRBV4-3 and J usage is TRBJ2-1; TRBD2 agrees at 10 bases. With V trimmed by 0 bases and J by 8 bases, 7 bases remained unmatched. CDR1 and CDR2 from the germline V gene are LGHNA and YSLEER. CDR3 length equals 16 residues. Written as DNA, the CDR3 is TGCGCCAGCAGCCAAGACACAGCGGGAGGGCATCATGAGCAGTTCTTC. It translates to CASSQDTAGGHHEQFF.

This clonotype occurred many times. The chain is built from TRBV20-1 and TRBJ1-1; 7 positions agree with TRBD1. V was clipped by 6 bases and J by 0 bases; unmatched bases: 4. The CDR3 length is 13 residues. CDR1 is DFQATT, CDR2 SNEGSKA, per germline (reference sequence). CDR3 in amino acids: CSASGGVNTEAFF. In DNA, the CDR3 is TGCAGTGCCTCAGGGGGAGTGAACACTGAAGCTTTCTTT.

This clonotype was seen ten or more times. V and J are TRBV5-1 and TRBJ2-5; a possible D gene is TRBD2 (5 bases). The CDR3 has 14 residues. Germline V gene data show CDR1 as SGHRS and CDR2 as YFSETQ. The V and J ends lost 2 bases and 5 bases respectively, with 13 bases between them. CDR3 in amino acids: CASSLRTEKETQYF. The CDR3 bases are TGCGCCAGCAGCTTAAGGACTGAGAAGGAGACCCAGTACTTC.

This clonotype was detected ten times or more. V gene TRBV20-1 combines with J gene TRBJ1-2; D might be TRBD1 (5 bases). This CDR3 region has 13 residues. Per germline, CDR1 DFQATT and CDR2 SNEGSKA (reference sequence). Trimming cost V 6 bases and J 7 bases, with 18 bases left between them. CDR3 protein: CSANLRGTGGYTF. The CDR3 coding sequence is TGCAGTGCCAATTTGCGGGGGACTGGTGGCTACACCTTC.

This clonotype occurred many times. CDR3 coding DNA: TGCAGTGCTAGAGTGGTTAGCACAGATACGCAGTATTTT. Protein product: CSARVVSTDTQYF. The chain joins TRBV20-1 to TRBJ2-3; D is unresolved. Trimming stripped 1 base from V and 0 bases from J, with 5 bases between. Looked up from germline, CDR1 is DFQATT and CDR2 is SNEGSKA (reference sequence). CDR3 length equals 13 residues.

The chain carries TRBV20-1 and TRBJ2-7; 9 bases are a match to TRBD2. The V gene's germline CDR1 is DFQATT and CDR2 SNEGSKA (reference sequence). After removal of 2 bases from V and 2 bases from J, the junction contained 7 bases not matched to a gene. CDR3 length: 15 amino acids. The CDR3 reads CSARPLAGTPYEQYF. The CDR3, as DNA: TGCAGTGCTAGACCCCTAGCGGGGACGCCCTACGAGCAGTACTTC.

At least ten counts were recorded for this clonotype. The CDR3 loop reads CASSLTSGRFTGELFF. The CDR3 coding sequence is TGTGCCAGCAGCCTGACTAGCGGGAGGTTCACCGGGGAGCTGTTTTTT. The chain uses TRBV11-3 and TRBJ2-2; TRBD2 agrees at 13 bases. With V trimmed by 5 bases and J by 4 bases, 4 bases remained unmatched. Per germline, CDR1 SGHNT and CDR2 YENEEA. The CDR3 consists of 16 residues.

There are many counts of this clonotype. This rearrangement joins TRBV7-6 to TRBJ2-3, with D unresolved. The ends were cut back, 1 base at V and 2 bases at J, with 10 bases in the middle. The CDR3 contains 15 residues. Germline lookup yields CDR1 SGHVS and CDR2 FNYEAQ. The CDR3 bases are TGTGCCAGCAGCTTAGTTGGGGTTACCACAGATACGCAGTATTTT. As protein: CASSLVGVTTDTQYF.

At least ten counts were recorded for this clonotype. The chain couples TRBV20-1 to TRBJ2-1; TRBD2 matches 7 bases. The V gene's germline CDR1 is DFQATT and CDR2 SNEGSKA (reference sequence). Trimming removed 0 bases from V and 6 bases from J; junction bases left unmatched: 5. This CDR3 has 14 residues. The CDR3 DNA is TGCAGTGCTAGAGATCGTAGGACTAGCAATGAGCAGTTCTTC. Its protein is CSARDRRTSNEQFF.